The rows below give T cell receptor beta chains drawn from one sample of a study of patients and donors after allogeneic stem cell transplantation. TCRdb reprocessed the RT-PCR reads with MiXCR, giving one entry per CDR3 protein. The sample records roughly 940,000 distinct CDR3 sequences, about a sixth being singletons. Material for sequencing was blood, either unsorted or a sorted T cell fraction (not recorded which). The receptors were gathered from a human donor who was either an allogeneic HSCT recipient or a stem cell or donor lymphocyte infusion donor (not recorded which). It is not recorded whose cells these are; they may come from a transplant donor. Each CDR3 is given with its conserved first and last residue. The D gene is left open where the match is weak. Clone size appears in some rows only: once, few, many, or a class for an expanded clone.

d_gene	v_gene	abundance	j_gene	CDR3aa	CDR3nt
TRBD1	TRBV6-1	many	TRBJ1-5	CASSGQGNSNQPQHF	TGTGCCAGCAGTGGACAGGGGAATAGCAATCAGCCCCAGCATTTT
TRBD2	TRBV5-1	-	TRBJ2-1	CASSSGTSGQNEQFF	TGCGCCAGCAGCTCCGGGACTAGCGGACAAAATGAGCAGTTCTTC
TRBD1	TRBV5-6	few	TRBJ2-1	CASSVPGQGYEQFF	TGTGCCAGCAGCGTACCGGGACAGGGGTATGAGCAGTTCTTC
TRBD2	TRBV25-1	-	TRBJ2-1	CASSEVAGGMANEQFF	TGTGCCAGCAGTGAAGTGGCGGGAGGGATGGCCAATGAGCAGTTCTTC
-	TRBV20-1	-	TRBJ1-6	CSATGDGIISPLHF	TGCAGTGCTACAGGGGACGGAATAATTTCACCCCTCCACTTT
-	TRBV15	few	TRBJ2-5	CATSREVENSEETQYF	TGTGCCACCAGCAGAGAGGTTGAGAACTCCGAAGAGACCCAGTACTTC
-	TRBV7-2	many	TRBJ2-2	CASSFGQLNTGELFF	TGTGCCAGCAGCTTCGGACAGCTAAACACCGGGGAGCTGTTTTTT
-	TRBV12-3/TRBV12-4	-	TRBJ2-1	CASSLRDSWNEQFF	TGTGCCAGCAGTTTAAGGGACTCTTGGAATGAGCAGTTCTTC
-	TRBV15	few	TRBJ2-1	CATSRGAVYNEQFF	TGTGCCACCAGCAGAGGGGCCGTTTACAATGAGCAGTTCTTC
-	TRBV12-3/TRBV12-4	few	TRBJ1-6	CASSFKQNNSPLHF	TGTGCCAGCAGTTTTAAACAAAATAATTCACCCCTCCACTTT